One and the same sample provided the 32 T cell receptor beta chains below, sequenced in a study of T cell responses to AZD1222 COVID-19 vaccine. Profiling relied on immunoSEQ multiplex PCR, and the TCRdb table lists in-frame clones only, not all of them. This sample yields about 140,000 clones, of which roughly 92% are seen a single time; about 5% belongs to the top ten. The sequencing used peripheral blood, collected on day 0 of AZD1222 vaccination. All receptors derive from an adult in good health.

The chain employs TRBV5-6 and TRBJ2-5, with D tentatively TRBD1 or TRBD2 (5 bases each). The germline gives CDR1 SGHDT, CDR2 YYEEEE. V lost 1 base to trimming and J lost 7 bases, with 17 bases between them. This CDR3 comprises 15 residues. For the CDR3, the DNA is TGTGCCAGCAGCTTGTCTGAGCAGGGAGTAGGGACCCAGTACTTC. Amino acids: CASSLSEQGVGTQYF. Complete variable domain (other parts from reference TRBV5-6 and TRBJ2-5): DAGVTQSPTHLIKTRGQQVTLRCSPKSGHDTVSWYQQALGQGPQFIFQYYEEEERQRGNFPDRFSGHQFPNYSSELNVNALLLGDSALYLCASSLSEQGVGTQYFGPGTRLLVL.

V gene TRBV11-2 combines with J gene TRBJ1-1; 9 nucleotides agree with TRBD1. J gave up 5 bases and V 9 bases, and 7 bases lay outside the gene matches. Germline-derived CDR1 and CDR2 are SGHAT and FQNNGV. The CDR3 is 13 residues long. CDR3 sequence: CASTGQGRTEAFF. The CDR3 DNA is TGTGCCAGTACGGGACAGGGTCGGACTGAAGCTTTCTTT.

V and J are TRBV2 and TRBJ1-6; 8 bases fit TRBD1. Germline values: CDR1 SNHLY, CDR2 FYNNEI. This CDR3 has 13 residues. V trimming: 8 bases; J trimming: 10 bases; junction bases outside the gene matches: 7. The CDR3 DNA follows: TGTGCCAGCTCGGACAGGGAAAGGTCACCCCTCCACTTT. Translated: CASSDRERSPLHF. The full variable domain, its missing parts supplied by reference TRBV2 and TRBJ1-6, is EPEVTQTPSHQVTQMGQEVILRCVPISNHLYFYWYRQILGQKVEFLVSFYNNEISEKSEIFDDQFSVERPDGSNFTLKIRSTKLEDSAMYFCASSDRERSPLHFGNGTRLTVT.

The rearrangement links TRBV5-4 to TRBJ1-2; 8 bases agree with TRBD1. This CDR3 has 16 residues. V gave up 0 bases and J gave up 2 bases; unmatched junction bases: 6. Germline assignment: CDR1 SGHNT and CDR2 YYREEE (reference sequence). This CDR3 reads CASSLAGGASNYGYTF. The CDR3 nucleotides are TGTGCCAGCAGCTTGGCAGGGGGCGCGTCGAACTATGGCTACACCTTC.

The J gene is TRBJ2-2, the V gene TRBV19, with D possibly being TRBD2 (6 bases). Germline V gene lookup returns CDR1 LNHDA and CDR2 SQIVND (reference sequence). This CDR3 is built from 15 residues. The V end lost 3 bases, the J end lost 7 bases, and 15 bases lay between the germline ends. The CDR3 spells CASSISNRGNGELFF. The CDR3, as DNA: TGTGCCAGTAGTATCAGTAATCGCGGGAACGGGGAGCTGTTTTTT. Full variable domain (outside the CDR3, taken from reference TRBV19 and TRBJ2-2): DGGITQSPKYLFRKEGQNVTLSCEQNLNHDAMYWYRQDPGQGLRLIYYSQIVNDFQKGDIAEGYSVSREKKESFPLTVTSAQKNPTAFYLCASSISNRGNGELFFGEGSRLTVL.

V is TRBV27 and J is TRBJ2-5; possibly TRBD1 for D (5 bases). In germline, CDR1 is MNHEY, CDR2 SMNVEV (reference sequence). The V end lost 4 bases, the J end lost 2 bases, and 14 bases lay between the germline ends. This CDR3 comprises 15 residues. CDR3 region: CASSWGRGRQETQYF. As DNA, the CDR3 is TGTGCCAGCAGTTGGGGAAGGGGCCGGCAAGAGACCCAGTACTTC.

This clone was seen just once. The chain has TRBV4-1 and TRBJ2-7, with TRBD2 matching over 8 bases. This CDR3 has 16 amino acids. Germline V gene data show CDR1 as MGHRA and CDR2 as YSYEKL. With 4 bases clipped from V and 2 bases from J, the junction kept 10 bases outside the gene matches. The CDR3 protein is CASSPSIAGGTYEQYF. The CDR3 DNA reads TGCGCCAGCAGCCCCAGCATCGCGGGAGGAACCTACGAGCAGTACTTC.

J is TRBJ2-7 and V is TRBV7-2; TRBD2 is a possible D gene (6 bases). CDR3 size: 14 residues. V gave up 3 bases and J gave up 0 bases, with 9 bases separating them. Germline-derived CDR1 and CDR2 are SGHTA and FQGNSA. CDR3 nucleotide sequence: TGTGCCAGCAGCTTGCTAGCGACCTCCTACGAGCAGTACTTC. The encoded protein is CASSLLATSYEQYF.

The chain is built from TRBV28 and TRBJ1-6, with TRBD1 identical over 7 bases. Germline lookup yields CDR1 MDHEN and CDR2 SYDVKM. Unmatched junction bases numbered 9, after V lost 5 bases and J lost 8 bases. This CDR3 is built from 15 residues. The CDR3 DNA sequence: TGTGCCAGCAGTACACGACAGGGTTTAGATTCACCCCTCCACTTT. It codes for CASSTRQGLDSPLHF. Full variable domain (rest looked up from reference TRBV28 and TRBJ1-6): DVKVTQSSRYLVKRTGEKVFLECVQDMDHENMFWYRQDPGLGLRLIYFSYDVKMKEKGDIPEGYSVSREKKERFSLILESASTNQTSMYLCASSTRQGLDSPLHFGNGTRLTVT.

V gene TRBV27 combines with J gene TRBJ1-3; no clear D gene. CDR1 and CDR2 (germline): MNHEY, SMNVEV (reference sequence). V lost 4 bases, J lost 3 bases, and 13 bases lay in between. The CDR3 is 15 residues long. In nucleotides, the CDR3 is TGTGCCAGCAGTTCCCCATCGTTGGGTGGAAACACCATATATTTT. Protein: CASSSPSLGGNTIYF.

V gene TRBV5-1 combines with J gene TRBJ1-1; D is uncertain. CDR1 and CDR2 (germline): SGHRS, YFSETQ. The CDR3 is made up of 14 amino acids. Trimming cost V 2 bases and J 4 bases, with 12 bases left between them. The CDR3 DNA is TGCGCCAGCAGCTTCAATTTTTTAGGCACTGAAGCTTTCTTT. It specifies CASSFNFLGTEAFF.

This sequence joins TRBV9 and TRBJ2-3; D uncertain. V lost 6 bases, J lost 0 bases, and 11 bases lay in between. The CDR3 spans 14 residues. Germline V lookup: CDR1 SGDLS, CDR2 YYNGEE. The CDR3 DNA follows: TGTGCCAGCACACCCCACCCCAGCACAGATACGCAGTATTTT. This sequence encodes CASTPHPSTDTQYF.

The chain is built from TRBV10-3 and TRBJ2-7; 9 nucleotides agree with TRBD2. The CDR3 consists of 14 residues. V shed 10 bases, J shed 5 bases, and the junction held 12 bases outside the gene matches. Germline lookup yields CDR1 ENHRY and CDR2 SYGVKD. The CDR3 loop reads CATGAGGFGNEQYF. The CDR3 DNA reads TGTGCCACAGGAGCGGGAGGATTTGGCAACGAGCAGTACTTC.

The table lists this clone with a count of one. The gene calls are TRBV15 and TRBJ1-1, with no clear D. The germline V gene encodes CDR1 LNHNV and CDR2 YYDKDF (reference sequence). The CDR3 consists of 14 residues. Trimming pared 0 bases from V and 1 base from J, leaving 6 bases between. The CDR3 coding sequence is TGTGCCACCAGCAGAGATGGACGGAACACTGAAGCTTTCTTT. Encoded protein: CATSRDGRNTEAFF.

V gene TRBV10-2 combines with J gene TRBJ1-5; D unresolved. The V gene lost 2 bases and the J gene lost 0 bases, with 17 bases spanning the gap. This CDR3 has 18 amino acids. CDR1 is WSHSY, CDR2 SAAADI, per germline. DNA of the CDR3: TGCGCCAGCAGTGAGGGTCCGTCGGTGGGTTATAGCAATCAGCCCCAGCATTTT. Its protein product is CASSEGPSVGYSNQPQHF.

This clone appeared a few times. J is TRBJ2-7 and V is TRBV6-6, with 8 bases that match TRBD1. V gave up 2 bases and J gave up 6 bases; unmatched junction bases: 9. Germline values: CDR1 MNHNY, CDR2 SVGAGI (reference sequence). The CDR3 spans 15 residues. The CDR3 here is CASSYATGTGGEQYF. The CDR3 bases are TGTGCCAGCAGTTACGCTACCGGGACAGGCGGCGAGCAGTACTTC.

The chain combines TRBV24-1 with TRBJ2-2, with D maybe TRBD1 (9 bases). The germline V gene has CDR1 KGHDR and CDR2 SFDVKD. V was pared by 5 bases and J by 5 bases, with 20 bases between. The length of the CDR3 is 17 residues. CDR3 sequence: CATSGRGGTGITGELFF. The CDR3 coding sequence is TGTGCCACCAGTGGCCGGGGGGGGACAGGGATTACCGGGGAGCTGTTTTTT.

The V and J genes are TRBV13 and TRBJ2-7; the D gene is possibly TRBD2 (6 bases). Trimming took off 5 bases at V and 9 bases at J, with 14 bases between the two ends. Germline V gene sequence: CDR1 PRHDT, CDR2 FYEKMQ (reference sequence). This CDR3 has 12 amino acids. The CDR3 region has the DNA TGTGCCAGCAGCCCGCCCCGGGGGTGGCAGTACTTC. Its protein is CASSPPRGWQYF.

This chain links TRBV5-8 with TRBJ1-5; D may be TRBD1 (5 bases). The length of the CDR3 is 18 residues. Trimming took off 0 bases at V and 0 bases at J, with 16 bases between the two ends. Per the germline V gene, CDR1 is SGHTS and CDR2 is YDEGEE. CDR3 sequence: CASSLAGVGANSNQPQHF. Written as DNA, the CDR3 is TGTGCCAGCAGCTTGGCGGGGGTTGGGGCAAATAGCAATCAGCCCCAGCATTTT.

The rearrangement joins TRBV25-1 to TRBJ1-2; D gene ambiguous. The germline CDR1 and CDR2 sequences are MGHDK and SYGVNS. Trimming stripped 6 bases from V and 8 bases from J, with 16 bases between. The CDR3 loop spans 13 amino acids. Written as DNA, the CDR3 is TGTGCCAGCAGGGATATATCGCTTATGGGCTACACCTTC. Translated: CASRDISLMGYTF.

The chain joins TRBV6-6 to TRBJ1-5; 8 nucleotides line up with TRBD1. Germline CDR1 and CDR2: MNHNY and SVGAGI (reference sequence). Losses at the gene ends were 6 bases for V and 2 bases for J; bases not matched to a gene: 6. This CDR3 is built from 15 residues. The CDR3 nucleotides are TGTGCCAGCAGGGACAGGGTCGAGGGCAATCAGCCCCAGCATTTT. Translating it yields CASRDRVEGNQPQHF.

The chain is built from TRBV5-1 and TRBJ1-1; D is perhaps TRBD1 (5 bases). Germline assignment: CDR1 SGHRS and CDR2 YFSETQ. Trimming cost V 0 bases and J 7 bases, with 10 bases left between them. The CDR3 spans 13 residues. CDR3 DNA sequence: TGCGCCAGCAGCTTGGGAGTAGGGGTTGAAGCTTTCTTT. It yields the protein CASSLGVGVEAFF. Drawing the rest from reference TRBV5-1 and TRBJ1-1, the complete variable domain is KAGVTQTPRYLIKTRGQQVTLSCSPISGHRSVSWYQQTPGQGLQFLFEYFSETQRNKGNFPGRFSGRQFSNSRSEMNVSTLELGDSALYLCASSLGVGVEAFFGQGTRLTVV.

In regard to this clone: One junction end does not reproduce the germline sequence, and a read error may be involved. The gene calls are TRBV6-5 and TRBJ2-7, with a tentative D call TRBD2 (6 bases). The germline V gene has CDR1 MNHEY and CDR2 SVGAGI. The CDR3 covers 15 residues. The CDR3 loop is CASRQTPGALSSEDF. CDR3 sequence (DNA): TGTGCCAGCAGGCAAACCCCGGGAGCCCTCTCGAGTGAGGACTTC.

V is TRBV6-4 and J is TRBJ1-6, with 8 bases matching TRBD1. The V gene's germline CDR1 is MRHNA and CDR2 SNTAGT. V gave up 4 bases and J gave up 12 bases; unmatched junction bases: 8. The CDR3 is made up of 14 amino acids. The CDR3 sequence: CASSATGGIQPLHF. CDR3 nucleotide sequence: TGTGCCAGCAGTGCCACAGGGGGAATTCAACCCCTCCACTTT.

This clone occurred once. J is TRBJ2-1 and V is TRBV9; 7 bases align to TRBD2. Germline trimming cut 3 bases from V and 7 bases from J; bases unmatched to any gene: 10. Germline V gene data show CDR1 as SGDLS and CDR2 as YYNGEE. This CDR3 contains 15 residues. CDR3 coding DNA: TGTGCCAGCAGCGCCCTTTCTGGGGGGGAGAATGAGCAGTTCTTC. This encodes CASSALSGGENEQFF.

The chain employs TRBV6-2 or TRBV6-3 and TRBJ2-1, with a tentative D call TRBD1 (5 bases). Germline CDR1 and CDR2: MNHEY and SVGEGT. The CDR3 runs to 14 residues. With 4 bases removed from V and 9 bases from J, the gap between germline ends came to 16 bases. CDR3 sequence (DNA): TGTGCCAGCAGTTTCACTGGGCGAAGGGGTGAGCAGTTCTTC. This translates into CASSFTGRRGEQFF.

This chain links TRBV4-2 with TRBJ1-1; 7 nucleotides line up with TRBD1. This CDR3 contains 15 residues. Germline CDR1 and CDR2: LGHNA and YNFKEQ. J gave up 3 bases and V 0 bases, and 4 bases lay outside the gene matches. The CDR3 bases are TGTGCCAGCAGCCAAGATACAGGGGCGGACACTGAAGCTTTCTTT. Translation gives CASSQDTGADTEAFF.

The chain employs TRBV6-5 and TRBJ2-3; D may correspond to TRBD1 or TRBD2 (5 bases each). CDR3 size: 14 residues. The V gene lost 7 bases and the J gene lost 6 bases, with 17 bases spanning the gap. Germline V CDR1 and CDR2: MNHEY, SVGAGI. The CDR3 is CASTWGPASDTQYF. The CDR3 nucleotides read TGTGCCAGCACTTGGGGACCAGCAAGCGATACGCAGTATTTT.

The chain joins TRBV24-1 to TRBJ1-1; the D is unclear. CDR3 length: 13 amino acids. CDR1 is KGHDR, CDR2 SFDVKD, per germline. Trimming removed 6 bases from V and 2 bases from J, with 9 bases in between. The CDR3 nucleotides are TGTGCCACCAGTCTGGGTGGAAACACTGAAGCTTTCTTT. Translating it yields CATSLGGNTEAFF.

The V gene is TRBV18, the J gene TRBJ1-3; D is unclear. V lost 3 bases and J lost 0, with 15 bases in between. Germline lookup yields CDR1 KGHSH and CDR2 LQKENI. This CDR3 is built from 17 residues. Written as DNA, the CDR3 is TGTGCCAGCTCACCGTGGATCTCGGATGACTCTGGAAACACCATATATTTT. This codes for CASSPWISDDSGNTIYF. Using reference TRBV18 and TRBJ1-3 for the parts outside the CDR3, the full variable domain is NAGVMQNPRHLVRRRGQEARLRCSPMKGHSHVYWYRQLPEEGLKFMVYLQKENIIDESGMPKERFSAEFPKEGPSILRIQQVVRGDSAAYFCASSPWISDDSGNTIYFGEGSWLTVV.

The rearrangement joins TRBV7-2 to TRBJ2-7; TRBD2 agrees at 9 bases. Trimming at V came to 0 bases and at J to 5 bases, leaving 8 bases not matched to a gene. This CDR3 is 16 amino acids long. Germline CDR1 reads SGHTA; CDR2 reads FQGNSA. The CDR3 loop is CASSLAGTSFIHEQYF. Here the CDR3 DNA reads TGTGCCAGCAGCTTAGCCGGGACTAGCTTTATCCACGAGCAGTACTTC.

This clone was seen just once. The chain links TRBV2 to TRBJ2-1; the match to TRBD2 covers 12 bases. The V gene's germline CDR1 is SNHLY and CDR2 FYNNEI. V lost 8 bases, J lost 7 bases, and 9 bases stayed unmatched. The CDR3 covers 15 residues. CDR3 in amino acids: CASGTSLAGGNEQFF. The DNA of the CDR3 is TGTGCCAGCGGTACCTCCCTAGCGGGAGGGAATGAGCAGTTCTTC.